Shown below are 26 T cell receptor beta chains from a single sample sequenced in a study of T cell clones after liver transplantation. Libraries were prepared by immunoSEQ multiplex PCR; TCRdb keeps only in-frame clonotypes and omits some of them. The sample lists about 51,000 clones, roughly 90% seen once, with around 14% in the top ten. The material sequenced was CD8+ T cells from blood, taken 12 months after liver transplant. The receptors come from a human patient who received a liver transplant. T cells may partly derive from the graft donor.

The CDR3 region has the DNA TGTGCCAGCAGTTCTCTGACTAGCCTCTACGAGCAGTACTTC. It is translated as CASSSLTSLYEQYF. The V gene is TRBV28, the J gene TRBJ2-7; 7 nucleotides match TRBD2. The CDR3 runs to 14 residues. V trimming: 4 bases; J trimming: 3 bases; junction bases outside the gene matches: 6. Germline CDR1 reads MDHEN; CDR2 reads SYDVKM.

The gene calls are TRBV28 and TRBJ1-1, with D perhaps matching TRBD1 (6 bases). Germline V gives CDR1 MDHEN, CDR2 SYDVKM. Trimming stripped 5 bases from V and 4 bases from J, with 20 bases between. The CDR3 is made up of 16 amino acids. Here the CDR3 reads CASSLRAGEWSTEAFF. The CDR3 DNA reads TGTGCCAGCAGTCTCCGGGCAGGGGAATGGAGCACTGAAGCTTTCTTT.

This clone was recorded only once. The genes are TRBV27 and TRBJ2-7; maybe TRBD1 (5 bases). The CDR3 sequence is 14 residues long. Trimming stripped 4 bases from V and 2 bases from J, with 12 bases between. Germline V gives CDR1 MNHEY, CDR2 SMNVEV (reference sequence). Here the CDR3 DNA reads TGTGCCAGCAGTTCCCAGGGATTCCCCTACGAGCAGTACTTC. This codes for CASSSQGFPYEQYF.

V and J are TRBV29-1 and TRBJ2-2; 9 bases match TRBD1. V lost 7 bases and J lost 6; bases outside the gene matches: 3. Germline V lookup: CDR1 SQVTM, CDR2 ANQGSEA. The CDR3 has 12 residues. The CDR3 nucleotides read TGCAGCGCCAGGACAGGGGCCGGGGAGCTGTTTTTT. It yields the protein CSARTGAGELFF.

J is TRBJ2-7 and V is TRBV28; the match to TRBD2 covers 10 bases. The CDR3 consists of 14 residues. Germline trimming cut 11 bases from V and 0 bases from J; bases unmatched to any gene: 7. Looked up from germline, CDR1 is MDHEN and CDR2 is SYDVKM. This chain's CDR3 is CASSSGSLSYEQYF. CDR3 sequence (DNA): TGTGCCTCATCTAGCGGGAGCCTCTCCTACGAGCAGTACTTC.

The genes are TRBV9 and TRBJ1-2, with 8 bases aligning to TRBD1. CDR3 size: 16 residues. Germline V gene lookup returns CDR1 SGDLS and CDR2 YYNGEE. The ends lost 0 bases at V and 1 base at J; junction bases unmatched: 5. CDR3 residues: CASSVGTGRSNYGYTF. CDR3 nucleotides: TGTGCCAGCAGCGTAGGGACAGGGAGGAGTAACTATGGCTACACCTTC.

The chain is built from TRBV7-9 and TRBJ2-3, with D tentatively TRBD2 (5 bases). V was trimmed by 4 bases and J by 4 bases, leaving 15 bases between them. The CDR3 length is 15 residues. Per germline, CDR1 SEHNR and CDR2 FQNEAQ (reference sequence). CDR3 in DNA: TGTGCCAGCAGCTCCCTTGGACTGAGTTCAGATACGCAGTATTTT. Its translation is CASSSLGLSSDTQYF.

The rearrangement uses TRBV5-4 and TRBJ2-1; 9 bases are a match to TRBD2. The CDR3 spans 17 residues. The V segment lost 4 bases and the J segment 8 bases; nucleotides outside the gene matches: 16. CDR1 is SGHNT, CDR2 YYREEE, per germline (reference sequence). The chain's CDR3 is CASSGTSGASGIYEQFF. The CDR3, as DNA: TGTGCCAGCAGCGGAACATCAGGGGCTAGCGGGATATATGAGCAGTTCTTC.

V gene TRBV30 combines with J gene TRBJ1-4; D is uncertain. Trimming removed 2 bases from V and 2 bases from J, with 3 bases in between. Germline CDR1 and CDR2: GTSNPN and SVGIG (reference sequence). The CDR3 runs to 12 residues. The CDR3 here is CAWSWTNEKLFF. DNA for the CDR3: TGTGCCTGGAGTTGGACTAATGAAAAACTGTTTTTT.

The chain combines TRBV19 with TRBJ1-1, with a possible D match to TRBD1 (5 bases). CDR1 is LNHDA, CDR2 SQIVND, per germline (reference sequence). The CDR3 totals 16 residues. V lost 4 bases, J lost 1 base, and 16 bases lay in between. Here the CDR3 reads CASSTYSEGTNTEAFF. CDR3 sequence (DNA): TGTGCCAGTAGTACATATTCGGAAGGGACGAACACTGAAGCTTTCTTT.

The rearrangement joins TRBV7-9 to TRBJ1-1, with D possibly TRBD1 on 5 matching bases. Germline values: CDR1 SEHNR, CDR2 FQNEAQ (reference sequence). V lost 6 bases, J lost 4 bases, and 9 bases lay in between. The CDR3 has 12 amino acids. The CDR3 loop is CASRLGGTEAFF. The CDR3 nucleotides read TGTGCCAGCAGGCTTGGGGGCACTGAAGCTTTCTTT.

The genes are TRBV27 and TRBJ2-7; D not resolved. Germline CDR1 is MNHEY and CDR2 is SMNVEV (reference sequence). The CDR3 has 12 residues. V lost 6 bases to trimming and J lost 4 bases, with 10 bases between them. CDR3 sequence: CASSSSPYEQYF. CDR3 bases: TGTGCCAGCAGCTCGAGCCCTTACGAGCAGTACTTC.

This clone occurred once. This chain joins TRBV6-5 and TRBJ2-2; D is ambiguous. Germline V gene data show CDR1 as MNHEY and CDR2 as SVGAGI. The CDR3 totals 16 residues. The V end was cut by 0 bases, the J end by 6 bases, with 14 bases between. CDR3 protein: CASSYSGYRVPGELFF. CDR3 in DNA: TGTGCCAGCAGTTACTCAGGTTATCGGGTTCCCGGGGAGCTGTTTTTT.

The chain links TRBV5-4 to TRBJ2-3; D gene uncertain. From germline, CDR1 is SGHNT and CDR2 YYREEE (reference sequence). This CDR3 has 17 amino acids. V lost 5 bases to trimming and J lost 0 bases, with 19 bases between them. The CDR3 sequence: CASSSLPQTSSTDTQYF. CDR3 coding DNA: TGTGCCAGCAGTTCCCTACCCCAAACTTCTAGCACAGATACGCAGTATTTT.

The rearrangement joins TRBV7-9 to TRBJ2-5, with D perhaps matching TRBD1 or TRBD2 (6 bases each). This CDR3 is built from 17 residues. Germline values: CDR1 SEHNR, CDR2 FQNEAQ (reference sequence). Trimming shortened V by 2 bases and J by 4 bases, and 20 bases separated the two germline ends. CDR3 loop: CASSLRAPPGGGETQYF. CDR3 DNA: TGTGCCAGCAGCTTAAGGGCCCCACCCGGAGGGGGAGAGACCCAGTACTTC.

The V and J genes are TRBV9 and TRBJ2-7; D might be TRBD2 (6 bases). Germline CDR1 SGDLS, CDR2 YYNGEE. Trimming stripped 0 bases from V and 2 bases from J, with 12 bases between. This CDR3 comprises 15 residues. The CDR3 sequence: CASSVGRETPYEQYF. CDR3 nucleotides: TGTGCCAGCAGCGTAGGGAGGGAGACTCCCTACGAGCAGTACTTC.

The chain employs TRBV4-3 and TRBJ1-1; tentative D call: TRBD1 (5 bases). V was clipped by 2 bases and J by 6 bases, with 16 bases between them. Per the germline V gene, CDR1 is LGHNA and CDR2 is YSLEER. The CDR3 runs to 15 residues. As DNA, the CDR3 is TGCGCCAGCAGCCAACCCACCGTGGGGGACCCTGAAGCTTTCTTT. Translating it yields CASSQPTVGDPEAFF.

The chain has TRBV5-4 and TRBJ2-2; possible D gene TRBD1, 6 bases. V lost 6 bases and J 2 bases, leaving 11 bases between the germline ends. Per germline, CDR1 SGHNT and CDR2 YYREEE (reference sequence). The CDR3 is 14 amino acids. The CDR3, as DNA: TGTGCCAGCAACTGGGACAAAAACACCGGGGAGCTGTTTTTT. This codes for CASNWDKNTGELFF.

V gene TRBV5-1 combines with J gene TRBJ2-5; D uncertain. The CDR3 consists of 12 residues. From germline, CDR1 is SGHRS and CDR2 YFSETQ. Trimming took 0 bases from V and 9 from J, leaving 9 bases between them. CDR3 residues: CASSLAPWAQYF. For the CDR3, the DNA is TGCGCCAGCAGCTTGGCCCCTTGGGCCCAGTACTTC.

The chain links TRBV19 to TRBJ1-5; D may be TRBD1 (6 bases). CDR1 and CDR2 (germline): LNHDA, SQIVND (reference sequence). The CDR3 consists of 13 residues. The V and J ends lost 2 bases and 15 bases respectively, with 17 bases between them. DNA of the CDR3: TGTGCCAGTAGTATACGCTTGGGACATCCCGGGCATTTT. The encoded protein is CASSIRLGHPGHF.

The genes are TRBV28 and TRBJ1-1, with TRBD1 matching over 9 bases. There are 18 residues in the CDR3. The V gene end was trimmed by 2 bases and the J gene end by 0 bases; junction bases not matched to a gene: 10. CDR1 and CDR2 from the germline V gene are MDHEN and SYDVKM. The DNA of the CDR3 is TGTGCCAGCAGTTTAGGAGTCAGGACAGGGGTCATGAACACTGAAGCTTTCTTT. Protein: CASSLGVRTGVMNTEAFF.

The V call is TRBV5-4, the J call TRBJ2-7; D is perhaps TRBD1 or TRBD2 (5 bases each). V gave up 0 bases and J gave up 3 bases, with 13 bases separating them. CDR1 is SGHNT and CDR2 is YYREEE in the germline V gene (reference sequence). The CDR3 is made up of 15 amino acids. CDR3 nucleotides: TGTGCCAGCAGCTTGGGGGCCGGGGACCACTACGAGCAGTACTTC. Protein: CASSLGAGDHYEQYF.

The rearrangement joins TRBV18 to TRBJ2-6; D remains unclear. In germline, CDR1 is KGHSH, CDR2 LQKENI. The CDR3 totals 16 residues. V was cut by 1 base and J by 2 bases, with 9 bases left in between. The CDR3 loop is CASSPRDQPGANVLTF. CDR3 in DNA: TGTGCCAGCTCACCACGGGATCAGCCTGGGGCCAACGTCCTGACTTTC.

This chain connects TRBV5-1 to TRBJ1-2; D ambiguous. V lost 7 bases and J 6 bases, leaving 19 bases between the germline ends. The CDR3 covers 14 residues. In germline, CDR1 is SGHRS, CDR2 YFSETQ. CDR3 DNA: TGCGCCAGCGCCTGGGCCACTTCCGGGGATGGCTACACCTTC. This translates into CASAWATSGDGYTF.

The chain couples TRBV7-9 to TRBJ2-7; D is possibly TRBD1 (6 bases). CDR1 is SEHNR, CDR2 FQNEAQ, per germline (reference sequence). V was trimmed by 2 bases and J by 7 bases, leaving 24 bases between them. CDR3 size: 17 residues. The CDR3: CASSLRPLPGDMEEQYF. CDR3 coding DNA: TGTGCCAGCAGCTTAAGACCCCTTCCAGGGGACATGGAGGAGCAGTACTTC.

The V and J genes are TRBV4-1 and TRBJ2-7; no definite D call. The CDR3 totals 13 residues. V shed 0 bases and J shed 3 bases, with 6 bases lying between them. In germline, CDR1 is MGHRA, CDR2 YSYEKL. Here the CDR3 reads CASSQDRSYEQYF. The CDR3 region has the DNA TGCGCCAGCAGCCAAGATCGTAGCTACGAGCAGTACTTC.